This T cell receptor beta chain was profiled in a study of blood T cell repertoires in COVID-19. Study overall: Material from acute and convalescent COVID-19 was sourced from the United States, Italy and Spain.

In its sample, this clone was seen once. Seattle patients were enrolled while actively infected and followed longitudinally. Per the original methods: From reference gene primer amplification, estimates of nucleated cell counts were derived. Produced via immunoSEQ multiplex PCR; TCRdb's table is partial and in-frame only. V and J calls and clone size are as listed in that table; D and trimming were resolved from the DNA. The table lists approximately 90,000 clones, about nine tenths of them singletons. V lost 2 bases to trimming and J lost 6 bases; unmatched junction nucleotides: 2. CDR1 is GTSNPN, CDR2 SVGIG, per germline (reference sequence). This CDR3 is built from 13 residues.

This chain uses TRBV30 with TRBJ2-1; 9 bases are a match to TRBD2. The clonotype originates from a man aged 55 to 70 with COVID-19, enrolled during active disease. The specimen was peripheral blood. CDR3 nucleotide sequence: TGTGCCTGGAGTCCGGGACTAGCCAATGAGCAGTTCTTC. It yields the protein CAWSPGLANEQFF.